Shown below are 16 T cell receptor beta chains from a single sample sequenced in a study of neurological immune-mediated disorders. In TCRdb, the 5' RACE reads were re-called with MiXCR into one record per CDR3 protein. The sample carries roughly 50,000 distinct CDR3 sequences, roughly an eighth recorded once. Time point denoted: longitudinal time-point 3. Material: PBMCs. The receptors were sampled from a male donor with HTLV-1-associated myelopathy (HAM/TSP).

This clonotype was counted at least ten times. The genes are TRBV5-5 and TRBJ1-1, with D hard to call. The germline V and J ends were trimmed by 0 bases and 0 bases, with 6 bases remaining between them. This CDR3 comprises 14 residues. CDR1 and CDR2 (germline): SGHKS, YYEKEE (reference sequence). The CDR3 is CASSLGQVNTEAFF. In DNA form, the CDR3 reads TGTGCCAGCAGCTTGGGGCAGGTGAACACTGAAGCTTTCTTT.

There are many counts of this clonotype. The chain joins TRBV5-6 to TRBJ2-5, with 12 bases aligning to TRBD1. The germline gives CDR1 SGHDT, CDR2 YYEEEE. V trimming: 3 bases; J trimming: 5 bases; junction bases outside the gene matches: 14. The CDR3 consists of 18 residues. CDR3 loop: CASSWSRDRGRLGETQYF. Written as DNA, the CDR3 is TGTGCCAGCAGCTGGTCACGGGACAGGGGGCGATTGGGGGAGACCCAGTACTTC.

This clonotype was counted ten times or more. The chain combines TRBV7-2 with TRBJ2-2; 9 bases align to TRBD1. The CDR3 consists of 14 residues. The V and J ends lost 4 bases and 5 bases, in that order; junction bases with no gene match: 2. The germline CDR1 and CDR2 sequences are SGHTA and FQGNSA. The CDR3 is CASSYGTGTGELFF. CDR3 sequence (DNA): TGTGCCAGCAGCTATGGGACAGGGACCGGGGAGCTGTTTTTT.

The sample holds many counts of this clonotype. This chain connects TRBV15 to TRBJ2-7; either TRBD1 or TRBD2 may supply D (5 bases each). CDR3 length: 16 residues. Trimming cost V 1 base and J 0 bases, with 13 bases left between them. Germline-derived CDR1 and CDR2 are LNHNV and YYDKDF (reference sequence). In nucleotides, the CDR3 is TGTGCCACCAGCAGAGGAGGGGCACTTAGCTCCTACGAGCAGTACTTC. Encoded protein: CATSRGGALSSYEQYF.

At least ten counts were recorded for this clonotype. This chain joins TRBV9 and TRBJ2-2; possibly TRBD1 or TRBD2 for D (5 bases each). There are 14 residues in the CDR3. The V end lost 0 bases, the J end lost 5 bases, and 8 bases lay between the germline ends. Germline V gives CDR1 SGDLS, CDR2 YYNGEE. CDR3 DNA: TGTGCCAGCAGCGTAGGCAGGGAGACCGGGGAGCTGTTTTTT. Translation: CASSVGRETGELFF.

This clonotype appeared many times. V gene TRBV7-2 combines with J gene TRBJ2-7; TRBD2 matches at 12 bases. The CDR3 loop spans 20 amino acids. Germline CDR1 is SGHTA and CDR2 is FQGNSA. J lost 3 bases, V lost 1 base, and 16 bases had no gene match. In DNA, the CDR3 is TGTGCCAGCAGCTTAGGCTTAATTGGACTAGCGGGGATATCGTTCTACGAGCAGTACTTC. Its translation: CASSLGLIGLAGISFYEQYF.

This clonotype has more than one count but fewer than ten. CDR3 in amino acids: CAIRDLSGELFF. CDR3 sequence (DNA): TGTGCCATCAGAGACTTGTCCGGGGAGCTGTTTTTT. The rearrangement links TRBV10-3 to TRBJ2-2; no firm D call. The CDR3 runs 12 residues. V was cut by 6 bases and J by 6 bases, with 8 bases left in between. Germline values: CDR1 ENHRY, CDR2 SYGVKD.

Only a few counts were recorded for this clonotype. The chain employs TRBV2 and TRBJ2-1; D may be TRBD1 or TRBD2 (5 bases each). CDR1 is SNHLY, CDR2 FYNNEI, per germline. V was cut by 5 bases and J by 2 bases, with 13 bases left in between. The CDR3 is 15 residues long. CDR3 region: CASSLGRGPYNEQFF. The DNA for the CDR3 is TGTGCCAGCAGTCTCGGACGGGGACCCTACAATGAGCAGTTCTTC.

This clonotype was seen many times. The chain links TRBV20-1 to TRBJ2-1, with 8 bases identical to TRBD2. CDR1 and CDR2 (germline): DFQATT, SNEGSKA (reference sequence). The J segment lost 3 bases and the V segment lost 0 bases, leaving 4 bases of the junction unmatched. The CDR3 loop spans 15 amino acids. This chain's CDR3 is CSARERGGVYNEQFF. The DNA for the CDR3 is TGCAGTGCTAGAGAACGGGGGGGCGTCTACAATGAGCAGTTCTTC.

The chain joins TRBV5-1 to TRBJ2-2; TRBD1 might be the D (6 bases). V was cut by 0 bases and J by 6 bases, with 9 bases left in between. The CDR3 extends over 14 amino acids. In germline, CDR1 is SGHRS, CDR2 YFSETQ. CDR3 region: CASSLGTEAGELFF. CDR3 in DNA: TGCGCCAGCAGCTTGGGGACAGAGGCCGGGGAGCTGTTTTTT.

This clonotype was seen repeatedly, ten times or more. The rearrangement joins TRBV6-5 to TRBJ1-1; D is possibly TRBD1 (5 bases). From germline, CDR1 is MNHEY and CDR2 SVGAGI. There are 11 residues in the CDR3. Trimming took 5 bases from V and 7 from J, leaving 8 bases between them. The CDR3 DNA is TGTGCCAGCAGTCGGGACCGTGAAGCTTTCTTT. This sequence encodes CASSRDREAFF.

This clonotype appeared many times. V usage is TRBV7-3 and J usage is TRBJ2-5; 7 nucleotides align to TRBD1. V lost 5 bases to trimming and J lost 2 bases; unmatched junction nucleotides: 5. The CDR3 covers 14 residues. Germline V gives CDR1 SGHTA, CDR2 FQGTGA. The CDR3 nucleotides are TGTGCCAGCAGCCCGACAGGGCTGCAAGAGACCCAGTACTTC. Its translation is CASSPTGLQETQYF.

Many counts were recorded for this clonotype. The V gene is TRBV7-2, the J gene TRBJ1-1; no reliable D call. The CDR3 covers 12 residues. The germline V and J ends were trimmed by 3 bases and 8 bases, with 10 bases remaining between them. Germline CDR1 and CDR2: SGHTA and FQGNSA. The CDR3 loop is CASSFTQGEAFF. As DNA, the CDR3 is TGTGCCAGCAGCTTCACACAAGGGGAAGCTTTCTTT.

Note on this clonotype: This may be a read error: a much more frequent sequence differs by one nucleotide. The rearrangement uses TRBV6-2 or TRBV6-3 and TRBJ1-2, with 7 bases that match TRBD1. The CDR3 has 15 amino acids. The J segment lost 6 bases and the V segment lost 3 bases, leaving 10 bases of the junction unmatched. The germline gives CDR1 MNHEY, CDR2 SVGEGT. The CDR3 sequence: CASSYTGAGGNGYTF. CDR3 DNA sequence: TGTGCCAGCAGTTATACCGGGGCAGGGGGAAATGGCTACACCTTC.

This clonotype was seen ten or more times. The chain has TRBV4-2 and TRBJ1-3; 9 bases align to TRBD1. Per the germline V gene, CDR1 is LGHNA and CDR2 is YNFKEQ. The CDR3 extends over 15 amino acids. The junction had 4 bases not matched to a gene; V was cut back by 4 bases and J by 3 bases. DNA for the CDR3: TGTGCCAGCAGCCTTGGGACAGGGAATGGAAACACCATATATTTT. Its translation: CASSLGTGNGNTIYF.

About this clonotype itself: A much larger clone lies one base from this, so it may be a read error. V and J are TRBV24-1 and TRBJ2-1; 8 nucleotides agree with TRBD2. This CDR3 spans 16 amino acids. J lost 7 bases, V lost 1 base, and 8 bases had no gene match. The germline CDR1 and CDR2 sequences are KGHDR and SFDVKD. The CDR3 reads CATSDFSGGDVNEQFF. The CDR3 DNA is TGTGCCACCAGTGATTTCTCCGGGGGGGACGTGAATGAGCAGTTCTTC.